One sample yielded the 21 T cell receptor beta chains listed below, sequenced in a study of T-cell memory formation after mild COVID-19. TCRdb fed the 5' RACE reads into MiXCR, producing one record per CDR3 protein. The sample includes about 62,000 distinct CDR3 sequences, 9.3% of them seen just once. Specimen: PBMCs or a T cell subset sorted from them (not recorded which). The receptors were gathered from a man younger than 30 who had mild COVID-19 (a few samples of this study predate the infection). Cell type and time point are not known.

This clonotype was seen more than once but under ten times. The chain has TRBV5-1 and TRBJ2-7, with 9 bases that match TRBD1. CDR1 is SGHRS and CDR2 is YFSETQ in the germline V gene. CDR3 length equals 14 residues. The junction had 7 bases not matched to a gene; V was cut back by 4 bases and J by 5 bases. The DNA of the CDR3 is TGCGCCAGCAGCCGGGGACAGGGAGTAGACGAGCAGTACTTC. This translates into CASSRGQGVDEQYF.

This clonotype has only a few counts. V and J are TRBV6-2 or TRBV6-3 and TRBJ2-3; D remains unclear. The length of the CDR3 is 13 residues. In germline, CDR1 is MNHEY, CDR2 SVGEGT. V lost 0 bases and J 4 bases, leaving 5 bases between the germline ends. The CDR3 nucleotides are TGTGCCAGCAGTTACTCCCCATCAGATACGCAGTATTTT. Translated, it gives CASSYSPSDTQYF.

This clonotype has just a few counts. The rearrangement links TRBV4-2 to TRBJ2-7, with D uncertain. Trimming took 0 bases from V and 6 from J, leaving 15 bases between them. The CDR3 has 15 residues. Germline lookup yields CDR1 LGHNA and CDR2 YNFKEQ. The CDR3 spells CASSQDVAAAGEQYF. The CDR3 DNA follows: TGTGCCAGCAGCCAAGACGTGGCGGCCGCAGGCGAGCAGTACTTC.

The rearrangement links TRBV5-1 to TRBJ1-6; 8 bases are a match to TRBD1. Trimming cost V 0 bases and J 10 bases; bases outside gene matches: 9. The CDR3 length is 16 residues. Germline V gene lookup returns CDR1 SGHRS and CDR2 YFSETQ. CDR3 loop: CASSLAPQGANSPLHF. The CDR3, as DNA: TGCGCCAGCAGCTTGGCCCCCCAGGGGGCAAACTCACCCCTCCACTTT.

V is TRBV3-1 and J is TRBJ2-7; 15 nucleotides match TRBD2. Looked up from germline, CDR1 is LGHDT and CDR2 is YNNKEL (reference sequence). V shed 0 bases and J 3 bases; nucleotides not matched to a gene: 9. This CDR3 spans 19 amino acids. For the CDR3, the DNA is TGTGCCAGCAGCCAAGATAACCCGGGGACTAGCGGGGGGCTCTACGAGCAGTACTTC. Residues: CASSQDNPGTSGGLYEQYF.

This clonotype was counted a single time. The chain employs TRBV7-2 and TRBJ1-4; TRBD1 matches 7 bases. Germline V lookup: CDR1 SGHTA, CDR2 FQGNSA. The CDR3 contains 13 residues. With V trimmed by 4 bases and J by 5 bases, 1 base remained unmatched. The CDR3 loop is CASSWTGNEKLFF. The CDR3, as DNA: TGTGCCAGCAGCTGGACAGGCAATGAAAAACTGTTTTTT. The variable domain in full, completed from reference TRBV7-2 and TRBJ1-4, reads GAGVSQSPSNKVTEKGKDVELRCDPISGHTALYWYRQSLGQGLEFLIYFQGNSAPDKSGLPSDRFSAERTGGSVSTLTIQRTQQEDSAVYLCASSWTGNEKLFFGSGTQLSVL.

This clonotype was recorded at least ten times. The CDR3 DNA is TGTGCCAGCACCCTCCAGGCAGGGAAGAACACCGGGGAGCTGTTTTTT. Translating it yields CASTLQAGKNTGELFF. The chain employs TRBV6-2 or TRBV6-3 and TRBJ2-2; weak D call: TRBD1 (5 bases). The V end was cut by 7 bases, the J end by 1 base, with 16 bases between. Looked up from germline, CDR1 is MNHEY and CDR2 is SVGEGT. This CDR3 comprises 16 residues.

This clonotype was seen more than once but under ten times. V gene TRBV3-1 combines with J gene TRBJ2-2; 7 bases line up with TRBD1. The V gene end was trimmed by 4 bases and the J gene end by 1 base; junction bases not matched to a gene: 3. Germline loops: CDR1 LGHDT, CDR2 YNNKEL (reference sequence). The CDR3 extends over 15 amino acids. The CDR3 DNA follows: TGTGCCAGCAGCCGGGGACAGCTGAACACCGGGGAGCTGTTTTTT. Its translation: CASSRGQLNTGELFF. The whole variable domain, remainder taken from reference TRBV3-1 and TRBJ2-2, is DTAVSQTPKYLVTQMGNDKSIKCEQNLGHDTMYWYKQDSKKFLKIMFSYNNKELIINETVPNRFSPKSPDKAHLNLHINSLELGDSAVYFCASSRGQLNTGELFFGEGSRLTVL.

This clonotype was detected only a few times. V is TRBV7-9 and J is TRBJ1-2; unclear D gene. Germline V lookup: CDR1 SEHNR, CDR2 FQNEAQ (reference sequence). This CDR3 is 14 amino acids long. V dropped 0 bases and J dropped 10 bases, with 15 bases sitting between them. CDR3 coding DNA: TGTGCCAGCAGCTTAGCCACGGGTCCCTGGAACTACACCTTC. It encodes CASSLATGPWNYTF.

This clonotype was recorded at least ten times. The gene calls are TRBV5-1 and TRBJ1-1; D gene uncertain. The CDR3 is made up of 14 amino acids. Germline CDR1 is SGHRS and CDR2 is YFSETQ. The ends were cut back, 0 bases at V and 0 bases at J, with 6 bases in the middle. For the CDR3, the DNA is TGCGCCAGCAGCTTGGACAGACTGAACACTGAAGCTTTCTTT. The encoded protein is CASSLDRLNTEAFF.

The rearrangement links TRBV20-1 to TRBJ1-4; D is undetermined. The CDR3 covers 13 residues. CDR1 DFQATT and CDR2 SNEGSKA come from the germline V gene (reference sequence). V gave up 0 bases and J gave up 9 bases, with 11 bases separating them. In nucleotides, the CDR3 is TGCAGTGCTAGAGATAAATACACCAAAAAACTGTTTTTT. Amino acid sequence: CSARDKYTKKLFF.

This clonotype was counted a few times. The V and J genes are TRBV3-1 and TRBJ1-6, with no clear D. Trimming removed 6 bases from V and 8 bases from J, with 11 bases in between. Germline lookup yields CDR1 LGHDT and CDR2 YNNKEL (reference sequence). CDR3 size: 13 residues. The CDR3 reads CASSRFKDSPLHF. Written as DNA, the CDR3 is TGTGCCAGCAGTCGTTTTAAGGATTCACCCCTCCACTTT. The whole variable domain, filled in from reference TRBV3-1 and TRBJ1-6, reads DTAVSQTPKYLVTQMGNDKSIKCEQNLGHDTMYWYKQDSKKFLKIMFSYNNKELIINETVPNRFSPKSPDKAHLNLHINSLELGDSAVYFCASSRFKDSPLHFGNGTRLTVT.

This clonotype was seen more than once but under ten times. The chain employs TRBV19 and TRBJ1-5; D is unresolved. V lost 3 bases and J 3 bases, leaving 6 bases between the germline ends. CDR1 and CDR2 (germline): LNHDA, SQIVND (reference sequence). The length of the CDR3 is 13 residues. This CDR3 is CASSMGFNQPQHF. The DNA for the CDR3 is TGTGCCAGTAGTATGGGGTTCAATCAGCCCCAGCATTTT.

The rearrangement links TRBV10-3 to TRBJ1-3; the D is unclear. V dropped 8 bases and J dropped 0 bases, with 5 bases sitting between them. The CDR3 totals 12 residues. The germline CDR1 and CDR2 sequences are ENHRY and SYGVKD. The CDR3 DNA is TGTGCCATCTCGTTCTCTGGAAACACCATATATTTT. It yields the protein CAISFSGNTIYF.

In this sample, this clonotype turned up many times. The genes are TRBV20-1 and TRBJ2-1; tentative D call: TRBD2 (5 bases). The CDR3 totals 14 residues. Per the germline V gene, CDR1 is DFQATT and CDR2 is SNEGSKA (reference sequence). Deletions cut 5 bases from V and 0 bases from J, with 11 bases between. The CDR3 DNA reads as TGCAGTGCTTGTCGGGATAGCTCCTACAATGAGCAGTTCTTC. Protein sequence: CSACRDSSYNEQFF.

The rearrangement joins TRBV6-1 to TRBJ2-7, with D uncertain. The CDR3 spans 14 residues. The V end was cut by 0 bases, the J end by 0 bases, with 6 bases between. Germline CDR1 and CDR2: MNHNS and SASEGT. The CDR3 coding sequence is TGTGCCAGCAGTGAAGCCCCGGGCTCCTACGAGCAGTACTTC. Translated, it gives CASSEAPGSYEQYF.

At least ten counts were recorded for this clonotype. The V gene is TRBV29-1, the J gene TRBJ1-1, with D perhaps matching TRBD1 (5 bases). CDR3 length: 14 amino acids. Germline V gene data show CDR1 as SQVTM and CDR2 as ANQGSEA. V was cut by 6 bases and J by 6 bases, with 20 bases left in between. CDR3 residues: CSVGTTLAGPEAFF. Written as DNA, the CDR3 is TGCAGCGTGGGTACAACATTAGCGGGGCCTGAAGCTTTCTTT.

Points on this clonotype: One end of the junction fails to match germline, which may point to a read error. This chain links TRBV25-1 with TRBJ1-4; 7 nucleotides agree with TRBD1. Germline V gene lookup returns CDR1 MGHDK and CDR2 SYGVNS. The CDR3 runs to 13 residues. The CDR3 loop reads CTSREGAVEKLFF. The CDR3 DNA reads TGTACCAGCAGAGAGGGGGCTGTTGAAAAACTGTTTTTT.

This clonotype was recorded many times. DNA of the CDR3: TGTGCCAGCAGGCCCGGGGGCACGAACACCGGGGAGCTGTTTTTT. Its protein product is CASRPGGTNTGELFF. The chain combines TRBV12-3 or TRBV12-4 with TRBJ2-2, with D tentatively TRBD1 or TRBD2 (6 bases each). The CDR3 is made up of 15 amino acids. V was cut by 6 bases and J by 0 bases, with 11 bases left in between.

Written as DNA, the CDR3 is TGTGCCAGCAGCGGGAGACCCAGGGGATCATCCGGGGAGCTGTTTTTT. Its translation: CASSGRPRGSSGELFF. The chain links TRBV7-2 to TRBJ2-2, with D perhaps matching TRBD1 (6 bases). The CDR3 has 16 residues. In germline, CDR1 is SGHTA, CDR2 FQGNSA. V lost 5 bases to trimming and J lost 6 bases, with 19 bases between them. The full variable domain, its missing parts supplied by reference TRBV7-2 and TRBJ2-2, is GAGVSQSPSNKVTEKGKDVELRCDPISGHTALYWYRQSLGQGLEFLIYFQGNSAPDKSGLPSDRFSAERTGGSVSTLTIQRTQQEDSAVYLCASSGRPRGSSGELFFGEGSRLTVL.

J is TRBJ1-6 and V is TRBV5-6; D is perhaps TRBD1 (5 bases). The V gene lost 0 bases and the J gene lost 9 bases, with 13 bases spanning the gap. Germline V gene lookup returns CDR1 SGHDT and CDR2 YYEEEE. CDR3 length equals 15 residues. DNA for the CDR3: TGTGCCAGCAGCTTGGCTGCAGGGTTGGTTTCACCCCTCCACTTT. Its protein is CASSLAAGLVSPLHF.